The clone carrying this TCR beta chain was detected only a few times. Its target is not known. TCRbeta library preparation incorporated unique molecular identifiers. TCRdb independently ran MiXCR on the PCR reads; one entry per CDR3 protein. The data hold 85,000 to 120,000 distinct CDR3 sequences, with 6% observed a single time. The CDR3 consists of 15 residues. V lost 1 base to trimming and J lost 2 bases; unmatched junction nucleotides: 3. The germline gives CDR1 LNHNV, CDR2 YYDKDF (reference sequence). The sample is drawn from a study of T-cell reconstitution after alpha-beta-depleted transplantation in children. Whole-study findings and limits: Newly generated T cells supplied most T-cell counts and diversity one year post-transplant. About two months after transplant, alpha-beta T cells reportedly came from several hundred expanded graft clones. Certain patients had high TCRbeta diversity at day 60, and it came from recipient T cells and thymic progenitors that survived.

This rearrangement joins TRBV15 to TRBJ2-5, with 8 bases aligning to TRBD1. The TCR was taken from a female patient younger than 10 who had a stem cell transplant for Fanconi anemia, so the T cells may come from the graft donor. This sample comprised PBMCs, mostly from graft donor cells, obtained 60 days after TCRalphabeta/CD19-depleted stem cell transplant. The CDR3: CATSRGRTGQETQYF. The DNA of the CDR3 is TGTGCCACCAGCAGAGGGAGGACAGGGCAAGAGACCCAGTACTTC. Filled out from reference TRBV15 and TRBJ2-5, the complete variable domain reads DAMVIQNPRYQVTQFGKPVTLSCSQTLNHNVMYWYQQKSSQAPKLLFHYYDKDFNNEADTPDNFQSRRPNTSFCFLDIRSPGLGDTAMYLCATSRGRTGQETQYFGPGTRLLVL.